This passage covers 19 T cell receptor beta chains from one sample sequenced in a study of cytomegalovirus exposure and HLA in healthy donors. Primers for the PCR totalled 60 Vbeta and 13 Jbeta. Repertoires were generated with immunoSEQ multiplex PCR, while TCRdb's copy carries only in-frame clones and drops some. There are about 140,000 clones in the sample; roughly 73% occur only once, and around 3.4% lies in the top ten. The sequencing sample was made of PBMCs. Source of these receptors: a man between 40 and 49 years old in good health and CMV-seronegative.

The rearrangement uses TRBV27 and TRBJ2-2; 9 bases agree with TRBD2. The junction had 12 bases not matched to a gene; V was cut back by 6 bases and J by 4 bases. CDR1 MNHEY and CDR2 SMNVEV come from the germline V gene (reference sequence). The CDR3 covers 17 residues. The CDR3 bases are TGTGCCAGCAGCCACGTACCTAGCGGGGAGAGCACCGGGGAGCTGTTTTTT. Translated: CASSHVPSGESTGELFF.

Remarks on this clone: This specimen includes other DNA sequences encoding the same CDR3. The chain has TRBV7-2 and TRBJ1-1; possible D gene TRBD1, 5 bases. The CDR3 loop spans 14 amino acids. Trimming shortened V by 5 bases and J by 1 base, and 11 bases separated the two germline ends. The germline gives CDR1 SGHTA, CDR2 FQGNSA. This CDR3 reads CASSPRGGNTEAFF. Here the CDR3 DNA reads TGTGCCAGCAGCCCGCGGGGGGGGAACACTGAAGCTTTCTTT.

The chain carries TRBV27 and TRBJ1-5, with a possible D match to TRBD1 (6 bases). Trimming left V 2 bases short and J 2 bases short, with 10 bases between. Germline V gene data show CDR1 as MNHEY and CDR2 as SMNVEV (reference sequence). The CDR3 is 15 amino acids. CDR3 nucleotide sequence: TGTGCCAGCAGTTTACAATCAGGGGGCAATCAGCCCCAGCATTTT. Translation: CASSLQSGGNQPQHF.

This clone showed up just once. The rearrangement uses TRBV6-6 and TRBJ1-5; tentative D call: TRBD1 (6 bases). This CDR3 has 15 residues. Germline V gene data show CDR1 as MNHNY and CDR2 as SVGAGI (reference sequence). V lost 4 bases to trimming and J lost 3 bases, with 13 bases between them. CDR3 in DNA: TGTGCCAGCAGTTCCGGACAGAGCAACAATCAGCCCCAGCATTTT. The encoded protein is CASSSGQSNNQPQHF.

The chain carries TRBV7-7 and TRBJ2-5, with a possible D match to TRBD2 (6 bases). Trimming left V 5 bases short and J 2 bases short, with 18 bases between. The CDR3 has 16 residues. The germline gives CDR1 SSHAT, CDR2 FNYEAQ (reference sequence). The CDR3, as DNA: TGTGCCAGCAGCCGTCCCCTCGGGGGAGAGCAAGAGACCCAGTACTTC. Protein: CASSRPLGGEQETQYF.

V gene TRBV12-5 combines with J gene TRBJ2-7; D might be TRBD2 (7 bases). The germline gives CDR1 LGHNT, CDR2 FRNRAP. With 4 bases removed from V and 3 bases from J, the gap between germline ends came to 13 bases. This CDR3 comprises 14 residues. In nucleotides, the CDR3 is TGTGCTAGTGGTTACGGGGGAGGGGGCTACGAGCAGTACTTC. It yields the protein CASGYGGGGYEQYF.

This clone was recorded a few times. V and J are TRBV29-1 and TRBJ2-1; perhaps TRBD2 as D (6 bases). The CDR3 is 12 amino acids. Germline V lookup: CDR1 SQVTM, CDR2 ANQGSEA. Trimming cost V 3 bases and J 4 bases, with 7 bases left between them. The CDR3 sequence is CSVEGLYNEQFF. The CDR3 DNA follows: TGCAGCGTTGAGGGACTGTACAATGAGCAGTTCTTC.

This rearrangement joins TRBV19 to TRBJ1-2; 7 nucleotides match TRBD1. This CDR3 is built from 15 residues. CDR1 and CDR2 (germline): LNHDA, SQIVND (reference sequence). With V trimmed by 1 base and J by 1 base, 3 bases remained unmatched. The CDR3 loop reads CASSIVDRFNYGYTF. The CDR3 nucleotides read TGTGCCAGTAGTATAGTGGACAGGTTTAACTATGGCTACACCTTC.

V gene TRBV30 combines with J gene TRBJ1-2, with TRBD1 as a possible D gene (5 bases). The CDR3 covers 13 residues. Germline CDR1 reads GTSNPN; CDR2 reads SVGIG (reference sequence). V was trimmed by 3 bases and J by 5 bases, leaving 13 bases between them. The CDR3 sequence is CAWSWLRGYGYTF. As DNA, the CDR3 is TGTGCCTGGAGCTGGCTGCGGGGGTATGGCTACACCTTC.

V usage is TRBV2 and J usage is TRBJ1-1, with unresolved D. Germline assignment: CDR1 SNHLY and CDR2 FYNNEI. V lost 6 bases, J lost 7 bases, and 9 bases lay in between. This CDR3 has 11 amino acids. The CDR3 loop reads CASRQNREAFF. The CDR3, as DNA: TGTGCCAGCAGACAGAACCGTGAAGCTTTCTTT.

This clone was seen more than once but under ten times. The chain's CDR3 is CASSVPQGVQYF. The CDR3 coding sequence is TGTGCCAGTAGTGTTCCACAGGGGGTGCAGTACTTC. This chain links TRBV19 with TRBJ2-7, with 8 bases lining up with TRBD1. V was clipped by 5 bases and J by 9 bases; unmatched bases: 6. The germline CDR1 and CDR2 sequences are LNHDA and SQIVND (reference sequence). This CDR3 comprises 12 residues. Drawing the rest from reference TRBV19 and TRBJ2-7, the complete variable domain is DGGITQSPKYLFRKEGQNVTLSCEQNLNHDAMYWYRQDPGQGLRLIYYSQIVNDFQKGDIAEGYSVSREKKESFPLTVTSAQKNPTAFYLCASSVPQGVQYFGPGTRLTVT.

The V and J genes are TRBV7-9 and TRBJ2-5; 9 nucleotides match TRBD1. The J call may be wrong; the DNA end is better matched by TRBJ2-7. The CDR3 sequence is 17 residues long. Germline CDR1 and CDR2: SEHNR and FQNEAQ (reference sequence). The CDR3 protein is CASSFRTGAYESYEQYF. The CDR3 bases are TGTGCCAGCAGCTTCCGGACAGGGGCCTACGAATCCTACGAGCAGTACTTC.

CDR3 DNA: TGTGCCAGCAGCGTGACAGGGGGTTACGACACCGGGGAGCTGTTTTTT. Translating it yields CASSVTGGYDTGELFF. The V call is TRBV9, the J call TRBJ2-2; 9 nucleotides match TRBD1. V shed 2 bases, J shed 3 bases, and the junction held 5 bases outside the gene matches. The CDR3 has 16 residues. Germline V CDR1 and CDR2: SGDLS, YYNGEE.

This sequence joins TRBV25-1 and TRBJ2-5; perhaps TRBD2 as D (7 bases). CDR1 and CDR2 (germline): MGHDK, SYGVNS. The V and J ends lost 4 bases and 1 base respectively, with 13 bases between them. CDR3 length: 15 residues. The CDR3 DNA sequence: TGTGCCAGCAGTGGCCTAGGGGGGGTCCAAGAGACCCAGTACTTC. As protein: CASSGLGGVQETQYF.

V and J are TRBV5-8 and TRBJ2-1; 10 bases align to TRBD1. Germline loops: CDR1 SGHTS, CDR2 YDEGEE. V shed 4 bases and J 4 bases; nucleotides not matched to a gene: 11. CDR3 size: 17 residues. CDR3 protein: CASSTHGGQGYYNEQFF. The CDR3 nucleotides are TGTGCCAGCAGCACCCATGGGGGACAGGGGTATTACAATGAGCAGTTCTTC.

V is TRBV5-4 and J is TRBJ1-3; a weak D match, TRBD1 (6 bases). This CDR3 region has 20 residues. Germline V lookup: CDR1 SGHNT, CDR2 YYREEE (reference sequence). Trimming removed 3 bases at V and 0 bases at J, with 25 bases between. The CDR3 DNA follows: TGTGCCAGCAGCTGGAGGTTGGGGGCATGGGCGTCTTACTCTGGAAACACCATATATTTT. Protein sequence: CASSWRLGAWASYSGNTIYF.

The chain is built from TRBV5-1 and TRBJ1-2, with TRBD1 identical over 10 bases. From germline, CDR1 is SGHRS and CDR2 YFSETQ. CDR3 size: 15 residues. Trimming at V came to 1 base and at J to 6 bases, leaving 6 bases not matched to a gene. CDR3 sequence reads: CASSLSGQGFDGYTF. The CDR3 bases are TGCGCCAGCAGCTTGTCGGGACAGGGGTTCGATGGCTACACCTTC.

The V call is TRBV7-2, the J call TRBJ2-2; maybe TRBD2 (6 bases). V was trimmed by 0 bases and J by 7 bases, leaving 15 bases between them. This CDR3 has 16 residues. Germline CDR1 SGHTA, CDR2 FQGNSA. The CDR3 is CASSLARRGARGELFF. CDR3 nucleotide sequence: TGTGCCAGCAGCTTAGCACGGCGGGGAGCTCGCGGGGAGCTGTTTTTT.

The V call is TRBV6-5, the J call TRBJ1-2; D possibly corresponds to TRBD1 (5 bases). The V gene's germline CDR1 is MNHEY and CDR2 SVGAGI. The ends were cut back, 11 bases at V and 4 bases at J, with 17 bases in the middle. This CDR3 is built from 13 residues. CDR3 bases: TGTGCCTTTAATATTACTCAGGGCTATGGCTACACCTTC. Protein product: CAFNITQGYGYTF.